This passage covers 29 T cell receptor beta chains from one sample sequenced in a study of shared clonotypes between healthy human individuals. Using immunoSEQ multiplex PCR, the repertoire was profiled, and TCRdb retains in-frame clones only, with some absent. The repertoire includes 2 million to 2.5 million clones, approximately 95% of them detected once, and roughly 0.13% sits in the top ten. The sequencing input was naive CD4+ T cells sorted from blood. Subset reported: CD45RA+ positively selected. The origin of the receptors is a man aged 18 to 29 in good health.

The chain combines TRBV4-3 with TRBJ1-1; tentative D call: TRBD1 (6 bases). The V end was cut by 0 bases, the J end by 4 bases, with 12 bases between. The CDR3 has 15 residues. CDR1 LGHNA and CDR2 YSLEER come from the germline V gene. CDR3 in amino acids: CASSQDLRGTTEAFF. The CDR3 bases are TGCGCCAGCAGCCAAGATCTCAGGGGCACCACTGAAGCTTTCTTT.

V and J are TRBV11-2 and TRBJ1-6; 9 positions agree with TRBD1. The germline V gene encodes CDR1 SGHAT and CDR2 FQNNGV. Losses at the gene ends were 7 bases for V and 13 bases for J; bases not matched to a gene: 17. There are 16 residues in the CDR3. CDR3 DNA sequence: TGTGCCAGCACAGATGGGACAGGGACTACAACCGCGCCCCTCCACTTT. It specifies CASTDGTGTTTAPLHF.

This clone appeared a few times. This chain connects TRBV5-4 to TRBJ1-3, with 9 bases aligning to TRBD1. Looked up from germline, CDR1 is SGHNT and CDR2 is YYREEE (reference sequence). CDR3 length equals 14 residues. The CDR3 nucleotides read TGTGCTTTCTATGGGGACAGGGTAGTGAACACCATATATTTT. Its protein is CAFYGDRVVNTIYF. Variable domain in full (rest from reference TRBV5-4 and TRBJ1-3): ETGVTQSPTHLIKTRGQQVTLRCSSQSGHNTVSWYQQALGQGPQFIFQYYREEENGRGNFPPRFSGLQFPNYSSELNVNALELDDSALYLCAFYGDRVVNTIYFGEGSWLTVV.

The rearrangement links TRBV5-6 to TRBJ1-2; 10 bases agree with TRBD1. V lost 4 bases and J lost 12; bases outside the gene matches: 12. The length of the CDR3 is 14 residues. Germline loops: CDR1 SGHDT, CDR2 YYEEEE. The CDR3 loop reads CASSPTPGTGVDTF. The CDR3 DNA is TGTGCCAGCAGCCCCACCCCCGGGACAGGGGTAGACACCTTC.

The gene calls are TRBV10-1 and TRBJ2-7; D possibly corresponds to TRBD2 (5 bases). The CDR3 is 12 amino acids. Trimming cost V 10 bases and J 9 bases, with 19 bases left between them. The germline V gene has CDR1 WNHNN and CDR2 SYGVQD (reference sequence). The CDR3 loop is CATAAAAGVQYF. CDR3 bases: TGCGCCACCGCAGCGGCCGCCGGGGTGCAGTACTTC.

Remarks on this clone: This sample includes further DNA sequences coding for the same CDR3. The chain uses TRBV5-1 and TRBJ2-3, with D maybe TRBD2 (6 bases). The V end was cut by 4 bases, the J end by 6 bases, with 9 bases between. The CDR3 consists of 12 residues. Germline V gene data show CDR1 as SGHRS and CDR2 as YFSETQ. The CDR3: CASSPGRDTQYF. The CDR3 DNA sequence: TGCGCCAGCAGCCCAGGGAGGGATACGCAGTATTTT.

Details on this clone: Different DNA sequences within this sample yield the same CDR3. In DNA, the CDR3 is TGCGCCAGCAGCTTGGGCGGGGGCTTGGAGACCCAGTACTTC. The encoded protein is CASSLGGGLETQYF. The chain recombines TRBV5-1 with TRBJ2-5; D might be TRBD2 (7 bases). The CDR3 consists of 14 residues. Germline loops: CDR1 SGHRS, CDR2 YFSETQ. V lost 0 bases and J lost 5, with 11 bases in between.

The CDR3 region has the DNA TGTGCCAGTGAAATGGGGGAGACCCAGTACTTC. Translating it yields CASEMGETQYF. The chain joins TRBV2 to TRBJ2-5; D unclear. The germline CDR1 and CDR2 sequences are SNHLY and FYNNEI. This CDR3 comprises 11 residues. With 9 bases removed from V and 5 bases from J, the gap between germline ends came to 10 bases.

The chain combines TRBV19 with TRBJ2-1; TRBD2 agrees at 10 bases. The CDR3 length is 15 residues. The V segment lost 9 bases and the J segment 0 bases; nucleotides outside the gene matches: 5. Looked up from germline, CDR1 is LNHDA and CDR2 is SQIVND (reference sequence). The CDR3 DNA reads as TGTGCCAGCCAACTAGCGGGGAGCTCCTACAATGAGCAGTTCTTC. Protein: CASQLAGSSYNEQFF.

V usage is TRBV9 and J usage is TRBJ2-3, with a possible D match to TRBD2 (6 bases). There are 15 residues in the CDR3. Trimming pared 3 bases from V and 1 base from J, leaving 12 bases between. Germline CDR1 and CDR2: SGDLS and YYNGEE. CDR3 in amino acids: CASSALRERTDTQYF. Written as DNA, the CDR3 is TGTGCCAGCAGCGCCCTGCGGGAACGCACAGATACGCAGTATTTT.

V gene TRBV28 combines with J gene TRBJ2-2; a weak D match, TRBD2 (5 bases). The CDR3 sequence is 15 residues long. The V end lost 8 bases, the J end lost 0 bases, and 13 bases lay between the germline ends. The germline CDR1 and CDR2 sequences are MDHEN and SYDVKM. DNA of the CDR3: TGTGCCAGCGGTCTGGGGAGACCGAACACCGGGGAGCTGTTTTTT. Encoded protein: CASGLGRPNTGELFF.

In its sample, this clone was seen once. This chain connects TRBV2 to TRBJ2-7, with D tentatively TRBD1 (5 bases). The ends were cut back, 8 bases at V and 2 bases at J, with 10 bases in the middle. CDR3 length equals 12 residues. Germline CDR1 reads SNHLY; CDR2 reads FYNNEI. As DNA, the CDR3 is TGTGCCAGCGGGGCAGAAGCCTACGAGCAGTACTTC. Amino acid sequence: CASGAEAYEQYF.

This rearrangement joins TRBV30 to TRBJ2-1, with 7 positions matching TRBD2. The germline gives CDR1 GTSNPN, CDR2 SVGIG (reference sequence). The ends lost 1 base at V and 6 bases at J; junction bases unmatched: 12. This CDR3 is 16 amino acids long. The CDR3 bases are TGTGCCTGGAGTGACCCCGGGGAGGGATGGGGCAATGAGCAGTTCTTC. It translates to CAWSDPGEGWGNEQFF.

The chain has TRBV11-2 and TRBJ2-2, with TRBD1 matching 7 bases. The CDR3 spans 18 residues. The V segment lost 0 bases and the J segment 1 base; nucleotides outside the gene matches: 8. Per germline, CDR1 SGHAT and CDR2 FQNNGV. CDR3 sequence: CASSLDPTGWRNTGELFF. CDR3 DNA sequence: TGTGCCAGCAGCTTAGATCCGACAGGGTGGAGGAACACCGGGGAGCTGTTTTTT.

On this clone: At the DNA level, this CDR3 is encoded by other sequences in the same sample as well. The chain couples TRBV7-9 to TRBJ1-4; TRBD1 matches at 7 bases. CDR1 SEHNR and CDR2 FQNEAQ come from the germline V gene (reference sequence). This CDR3 has 13 amino acids. V lost 3 bases to trimming and J lost 7 bases; unmatched junction nucleotides: 2. The CDR3 region has the DNA TGTGCCAGCAGCTTTGGGACAGTTGAAAAACTGTTTTTT. Translating gives CASSFGTVEKLFF. Variable domain in full (rest from reference TRBV7-9 and TRBJ1-4): DTGVSQNPRHKITKRGQNVTFRCDPISEHNRLYWYRQTLGQGPEFLTYFQNEAQLEKSRLLSDRFSAERPKGSFSTLEIQRTEQGDSAMYLCASSFGTVEKLFFGSGTQLSVL.

The chain employs TRBV11-2 and TRBJ1-1; possibly TRBD1 for D (5 bases). The CDR3 loop spans 15 amino acids. Deletions cut 5 bases from V and 7 bases from J, with 20 bases between. Germline CDR1 is SGHAT and CDR2 is FQNNGV. CDR3 bases: TGTGCCAGCAGCCCCGTGACGGGGGGGGATGATGAAGCTTTCTTT. It yields the protein CASSPVTGGDDEAFF.

This chain uses TRBV27 with TRBJ2-6; D is undetermined. The CDR3 runs to 15 residues. Germline CDR1 is MNHEY and CDR2 is SMNVEV (reference sequence). Trimming pared 3 bases from V and 4 bases from J, leaving 10 bases between. The CDR3 sequence: CASSFSALGANVLTF. The CDR3 DNA reads TGTGCCAGCAGTTTCTCGGCCCTCGGGGCCAACGTCCTGACTTTC.

This chain uses TRBV2 with TRBJ2-7; unclear D gene. Trimming removed 2 bases from V and 6 bases from J, with 14 bases in between. CDR3 length: 14 residues. Germline CDR1 SNHLY, CDR2 FYNNEI. CDR3: CASSEILNSGEQYF. Written as DNA, the CDR3 is TGTGCCAGCAGTGAAATCCTGAACAGTGGCGAGCAGTACTTC.

The CDR3 bases are TGTGCTAGTGGTTTGGTCCCACTCAACGCCTATGGCTACACCTTC. It specifies CASGLVPLNAYGYTF. The V call is TRBV12-5, the J call TRBJ1-2, with D unclear. This CDR3 has 15 amino acids. V lost 0 bases and J lost 4, with 12 bases in between. Germline loops: CDR1 LGHNT, CDR2 FRNRAP. Full variable domain (outside the CDR3, taken from reference TRBV12-5 and TRBJ1-2): DARVTQTPRHKVTEMGQEVTMRCQPILGHNTVFWYRQTMMQGLELLAYFRNRAPLDDSGMPKDRFSAEMPDATLATLKIQPSEPRDSAVYFCASGLVPLNAYGYTFGSGTRLTVV.

The chain carries TRBV5-6 and TRBJ2-7, with D perhaps matching TRBD1 or TRBD2 (5 bases each). The germline V gene has CDR1 SGHDT and CDR2 YYEEEE. CDR3 length equals 15 residues. V was pared by 4 bases and J by 2 bases, with 16 bases between. Here the CDR3 reads CASSPTGTGTYEQYF. CDR3 coding DNA: TGTGCCAGCAGCCCTACCGGGACGGGCACCTACGAGCAGTACTTC. The full variable domain, in which reference TRBV5-6 and TRBJ2-7 provide the parts outside the CDR3, is DAGVTQSPTHLIKTRGQQVTLRCSPKSGHDTVSWYQQALGQGPQFIFQYYEEEERQRGNFPDRFSGHQFPNYSSELNVNALLLGDSALYLCASSPTGTGTYEQYFGPGTRLTVT.

The chain recombines TRBV5-1 with TRBJ2-7, with 9 positions matching TRBD2. This CDR3 has 18 amino acids. The V gene's germline CDR1 is SGHRS and CDR2 YFSETQ. Trimming cost V 1 base and J 0 bases; bases outside gene matches: 11. The CDR3 DNA is TGCGCCAGCAGCTTGAAGCGGGAGGCGTTCGGAGGCTCCTACGAGCAGTACTTC. Its protein is CASSLKREAFGGSYEQYF.

The V call is TRBV15, the J call TRBJ1-1; the match to TRBD1 covers 8 bases. Losses at the gene ends were 6 bases for V and 4 bases for J; bases not matched to a gene: 7. The length of the CDR3 is 14 residues. The germline CDR1 and CDR2 sequences are LNHNV and YYDKDF (reference sequence). CDR3 sequence reads: CATRFRGLSTEAFF. The CDR3, as DNA: TGTGCCACCAGGTTCAGGGGGCTGAGCACTGAAGCTTTCTTT.

This sequence joins TRBV6-5 and TRBJ1-6; D may be TRBD1 (5 bases). Per germline, CDR1 MNHEY and CDR2 SVGAGI. The V and J ends lost 4 bases and 7 bases respectively, with 8 bases between them. The CDR3 is 13 amino acids. The CDR3 protein is CASSLGDNSPLHF. CDR3 in DNA: TGTGCCAGCAGTTTAGGGGACAATTCACCCCTCCACTTT.

This chain's CDR3 is CASSEGTGDTQYF. The CDR3 DNA follows: TGTGCCAGCAGTGAAGGGACGGGCGATACGCAGTATTTT. The chain employs TRBV2 and TRBJ2-3; the D is unclear. This CDR3 spans 13 amino acids. CDR1 and CDR2 from the germline V gene are SNHLY and FYNNEI. Trimming stripped 1 base from V and 6 bases from J, with 8 bases between. The whole variable domain, filled in from reference TRBV2 and TRBJ2-3, reads EPEVTQTPSHQVTQMGQEVILRCVPISNHLYFYWYRQILGQKVEFLVSFYNNEISEKSEIFDDQFSVERPDGSNFTLKIRSTKLEDSAMYFCASSEGTGDTQYFGPGTRLTVL.

Comment on this clone: The identical CDR3 is also encoded by other nucleotide sequences in the sample. J is TRBJ2-1 and V is TRBV30; D gene unclear. Germline CDR1 reads GTSNPN; CDR2 reads SVGIG (reference sequence). The CDR3 is 11 amino acids. The V and J ends lost 1 base and 8 bases respectively, with 6 bases between them. CDR3 in amino acids: CAWSARDEQFF. The CDR3 DNA reads as TGTGCCTGGAGTGCCCGAGATGAGCAGTTCTTC.

J is TRBJ2-5 and V is TRBV4-3; D remains unclear. V lost 0 bases to trimming and J lost 2 bases, with 10 bases between them. CDR3 size: 15 residues. Germline V gives CDR1 LGHNA, CDR2 YSLEER. The CDR3 here is CASSQEGSVQETQYF. The CDR3 DNA sequence: TGCGCCAGCAGCCAAGAGGGCAGTGTACAAGAGACCCAGTACTTC.

The genes are TRBV5-6 and TRBJ2-1, with D uncertain. The V gene lost 4 bases and the J gene lost 7 bases, with 15 bases spanning the gap. The CDR3 has 14 residues. Germline V gene sequence: CDR1 SGHDT, CDR2 YYEEEE. Written as DNA, the CDR3 is TGTGCCAGCAGCCCCGCACTATTTTCTAATGAGCAGTTCTTC. The encoded protein is CASSPALFSNEQFF.

This chain connects TRBV19 to TRBJ1-5; 7 bases are shared with TRBD1. Per the germline V gene, CDR1 is LNHDA and CDR2 is SQIVND (reference sequence). Trimming at V came to 6 bases and at J to 2 bases, leaving 13 bases not matched to a gene. This CDR3 is built from 17 residues. Here the CDR3 reads CASSYPRGGQGNQPQHF. CDR3 sequence (DNA): TGTGCCAGTAGCTATCCGCGTGGAGGACAGGGCAATCAGCCCCAGCATTTT.

The chain is built from TRBV19 and TRBJ1-6, with D perhaps matching TRBD1 (5 bases). The CDR3 extends over 16 amino acids. CDR1 LNHDA and CDR2 SQIVND come from the germline V gene (reference sequence). V was clipped by 1 base and J by 10 bases, with 17 bases between them. CDR3 protein: CASSIGAGLTLSPLHF. CDR3 bases: TGTGCCAGTAGTATAGGGGCAGGGCTGACTCTCTCACCCCTCCACTTT. Full variable domain (outside the CDR3, taken from reference TRBV19 and TRBJ1-6): DGGITQSPKYLFRKEGQNVTLSCEQNLNHDAMYWYRQDPGQGLRLIYYSQIVNDFQKGDIAEGYSVSREKKESFPLTVTSAQKNPTAFYLCASSIGAGLTLSPLHFGNGTRLTVT.